A single sample is the source of the 26 T cell receptor beta chains below, sequenced in a study of shared clonotypes between healthy human individuals. The protocol was immunoSEQ multiplex PCR, while the TCRdb copy is restricted to in-frame clones and leaves out a portion. The table includes 1.6 million or so clones, approximately 98.5% detected once. The sequencing sample was made of naive CD4+ T cells sorted from blood. Indicated subset: CD45RA+ positively selected. The source is a man aged 25-45 years in good health.

This sequence joins TRBV7-9 and TRBJ1-1; D not certain. Germline CDR1 and CDR2: SEHNR and FQNEAQ (reference sequence). V lost 3 bases, J lost 8 bases, and 19 bases lay in between. The CDR3 sequence is 15 residues long. The CDR3 DNA reads TGTGCCAGCAGCTTCGATCTTAGTGGTAGTCGGGAAGCTTTCTTT. Its translation is CASSFDLSGSREAFF.

The rearrangement uses TRBV10-1 and TRBJ2-7; D gene unclear. Germline CDR1 reads WNHNN; CDR2 reads SYGVQD (reference sequence). Trimming left V 0 bases short and J 0 bases short, with 9 bases between. The CDR3 is 15 residues long. The CDR3 coding sequence is TGCGCCAGCAGTGAGTCGCCTCTAAACTCCTACGAGCAGTACTTC. This translates into CASSESPLNSYEQYF.

The chain uses TRBV6-6 and TRBJ2-3, with TRBD2 matching over 13 bases. The CDR3 totals 15 residues. The germline V gene has CDR1 MNHNY and CDR2 SVGAGI (reference sequence). V was clipped by 2 bases and J by 5 bases; unmatched bases: 1. The CDR3 DNA is TGTGCCAGCAGTTACAGGACTAGCGGGAGAGATACGCAGTATTTT. Amino acid sequence: CASSYRTSGRDTQYF.

The chain combines TRBV5-1 with TRBJ2-3, with D possibly matching TRBD1 (6 bases). Germline V gene lookup returns CDR1 SGHRS and CDR2 YFSETQ. The germline V and J ends were trimmed by 5 bases and 4 bases, with 11 bases remaining between them. This CDR3 comprises 13 residues. The CDR3 DNA follows: TGCGCCAGCAGACAGGGAGTAGCAGATACGCAGTATTTT. This translates into CASRQGVADTQYF.

This chain connects TRBV28 to TRBJ2-2; D assignment may be TRBD1 or TRBD2 (5 bases each). With 6 bases removed from V and 5 bases from J, the gap between germline ends came to 16 bases. The CDR3 runs 15 residues. CDR1 and CDR2 from the germline V gene are MDHEN and SYDVKM. The CDR3, as DNA: TGTGCCAGCAGGTTGCCGGGATCAGGGACCGGGGAGCTGTTTTTT. This encodes CASRLPGSGTGELFF.

V and J are TRBV11-2 and TRBJ2-7, with D possibly being TRBD2 (5 bases). Germline V gene lookup returns CDR1 SGHAT and CDR2 FQNNGV. Trimming shortened V by 1 base and J by 5 bases, and 15 bases separated the two germline ends. This CDR3 region has 15 residues. The CDR3 region is CASSLAPWGVDEQYF. In nucleotides, the CDR3 is TGTGCCAGCAGCTTAGCCCCATGGGGAGTCGACGAGCAGTACTTC.

The V call is TRBV4-2, the J call TRBJ1-4; tentatively, D is TRBD1 (6 bases). Looked up from germline, CDR1 is LGHNA and CDR2 is YNFKEQ. The CDR3 is 14 amino acids. The germline V and J ends were trimmed by 4 bases and 6 bases, with 12 bases remaining between them. For the CDR3, the DNA is TGTGCCAGCAGCCTCAGGGGACGGGATGAAAAACTGTTTTTT. Its protein is CASSLRGRDEKLFF.

Regarding this clone: Other DNA sequences from this sample encode an identical CDR3 as well. This chain joins TRBV4-3 and TRBJ2-1, with D possibly being TRBD2 (5 bases). The V end lost 1 base, the J end lost 4 bases, and 8 bases lay between the germline ends. The CDR3 loop spans 14 amino acids. Germline CDR1 LGHNA, CDR2 YSLEER. The CDR3 is CASSQVGGYNEQFF. The CDR3 DNA sequence: TGCGCCAGCAGCCAAGTGGGCGGGTACAATGAGCAGTTCTTC.

The chain has TRBV5-5 and TRBJ1-5; D is unresolved. The CDR3 contains 14 residues. Looked up from germline, CDR1 is SGHKS and CDR2 is YYEKEE (reference sequence). V lost 2 bases to trimming and J lost 1 base, with 7 bases between them. This CDR3 reads CASSFPGSNQPQHF. CDR3 nucleotide sequence: TGTGCCAGCAGCTTCCCGGGGAGCAATCAGCCCCAGCATTTT.

V and J are TRBV18 and TRBJ1-3; D might be TRBD1 (5 bases). Per germline, CDR1 KGHSH and CDR2 LQKENI. Trimming shortened V by 3 bases and J by 2 bases, and 11 bases separated the two germline ends. The length of the CDR3 is 15 residues. The CDR3 is CASSPSSGPGNTIYF. The CDR3, as DNA: TGTGCCAGCTCACCTTCGTCAGGGCCTGGAAACACCATATATTTT. Full variable domain (remainder filled in from reference TRBV18 and TRBJ1-3): NAGVMQNPRHLVRRRGQEARLRCSPMKGHSHVYWYRQLPEEGLKFMVYLQKENIIDESGMPKERFSAEFPKEGPSILRIQQVVRGDSAAYFCASSPSSGPGNTIYFGEGSWLTVV.

To note about this clone: The junction departs from the called germline gene at one end, perhaps through a read error. This chain links TRBV29-1 with TRBJ1-4, with D possibly TRBD1 on 6 matching bases. CDR1 SQVTM and CDR2 ANQGSEA come from the germline V gene. The CDR3 contains 12 residues. CDR3 amino acids: CSVQGVDEKLLF. The CDR3 nucleotides are TGCAGCGTACAGGGAGTTGATGAAAAACTGCTTTTT.

The CDR3 bases are TGCAGCGCACGGGTTGTGGGGGAGACCCAGTACTTC. Translation gives CSARVVGETQYF. This sequence joins TRBV29-1 and TRBJ2-5; D gene ambiguous. The CDR3 has 12 amino acids. The germline CDR1 and CDR2 sequences are SQVTM and ANQGSEA. Trimming removed 7 bases at V and 5 bases at J, with 14 bases between.

The chain employs TRBV5-1 and TRBJ2-2; D is uncertain. Germline V gene lookup returns CDR1 SGHRS and CDR2 YFSETQ. This CDR3 is built from 15 residues. Trimming cost V 1 base and J 6 bases, with 13 bases left between them. The CDR3 nucleotides are TGCGCCAGCAGCTTGTATGGGTCGGGCTCCGGGGAGCTGTTTTTT. It encodes CASSLYGSGSGELFF. The full variable domain, its missing parts supplied by reference TRBV5-1 and TRBJ2-2, is KAGVTQTPRYLIKTRGQQVTLSCSPISGHRSVSWYQQTPGQGLQFLFEYFSETQRNKGNFPGRFSGRQFSNSRSEMNVSTLELGDSALYLCASSLYGSGSGELFFGEGSRLTVL.

The chain recombines TRBV9 with TRBJ2-1, with D possibly matching TRBD1 (5 bases). The V end lost 4 bases, the J end lost 0 bases, and 11 bases lay between the germline ends. Germline CDR1 reads SGDLS; CDR2 reads YYNGEE. This CDR3 is 15 amino acids long. The CDR3 nucleotides read TGTGCCAGCAGCCTCGACAGTCCCTCCTACAATGAGCAGTTCTTC. The encoded protein is CASSLDSPSYNEQFF.

The chain links TRBV7-2 to TRBJ1-2; 8 bases are shared with TRBD1. The CDR3 runs to 16 residues. The V segment lost 4 bases and the J segment 4 bases; nucleotides outside the gene matches: 11. The V gene's germline CDR1 is SGHTA and CDR2 FQGNSA. CDR3 bases: TGTGCCAGCAGCTCCAAGACCGGGACAGGCCCCTATGGCTACACCTTC. Its protein product is CASSSKTGTGPYGYTF.

The chain recombines TRBV5-1 with TRBJ1-4; the D gene is possibly TRBD1 (6 bases). Germline V CDR1 and CDR2: SGHRS, YFSETQ. The CDR3 spans 17 residues. V lost 0 bases, J lost 1 base, and 13 bases lay in between. The DNA for the CDR3 is TGCGCCAGCAGCTTGGAAAACCACAGGGAAACTAATGAAAAACTGTTTTTT. Its protein product is CASSLENHRETNEKLFF.

The chain uses TRBV5-5 and TRBJ2-7; 12 bases match TRBD1. This CDR3 comprises 15 residues. The V segment lost 4 bases and the J segment 6 bases; nucleotides outside the gene matches: 8. Germline CDR1 is SGHKS and CDR2 is YYEKEE (reference sequence). The CDR3 DNA follows: TGTGCCAGCAGCCTCGGTGGGACAGGGGGCCCCGAGCAGTACTTC. Translated: CASSLGGTGGPEQYF.

The rearrangement uses TRBV28 and TRBJ1-5; D is unresolved. V lost 2 bases, J lost 4 bases, and 9 bases lay in between. The CDR3 loop spans 14 amino acids. The germline V gene has CDR1 MDHEN and CDR2 SYDVKM. Written as DNA, the CDR3 is TGTGCCAGCAGTTTAAGACGGATAAATCAGCCCCAGCATTTT. Translated, it gives CASSLRRINQPQHF.

This clone was seen just once. The chain recombines TRBV5-1 with TRBJ2-6; weak D call: TRBD2 (6 bases). This CDR3 is 17 amino acids long. V was shortened by 4 bases and J by 0 bases, with 14 bases between the two germline ends. The germline V gene has CDR1 SGHRS and CDR2 YFSETQ. The CDR3, as DNA: TGCGCCAGCAGCGAGGGACTGATCAGCTCTGGGGCCAACGTCCTGACTTTC. This codes for CASSEGLISSGANVLTF.

For this clone: The same CDR3 also results from other DNA sequences found in this sample. The chain uses TRBV20-1 and TRBJ2-5; no clear D. The CDR3 extends over 11 amino acids. V was clipped by 1 base and J by 5 bases, with 5 bases between them. Germline V gives CDR1 DFQATT, CDR2 SNEGSKA (reference sequence). The CDR3 sequence: CSARARETQYF. The CDR3, as DNA: TGCAGTGCTAGAGCTCGGGAGACCCAGTACTTC.

The chain has TRBV18 and TRBJ2-7; the match to TRBD1 covers 10 bases. The CDR3 sequence is 16 residues long. With V trimmed by 3 bases and J by 3 bases, 8 bases remained unmatched. Germline V gene data show CDR1 as KGHSH and CDR2 as LQKENI. CDR3 residues: CASSPDRTGGYYEQYF. The CDR3 DNA reads TGTGCCAGCTCACCTGATAGGACAGGGGGATACTACGAGCAGTACTTC.

V usage is TRBV10-3 and J usage is TRBJ2-1, with 13 bases matching TRBD2. The CDR3 consists of 15 residues. Germline assignment: CDR1 ENHRY and CDR2 SYGVKD. V lost 3 bases and J lost 9; bases outside the gene matches: 5. The CDR3 DNA reads as TGTGCCATCAGTGACCCCGGGACTAGCGGGACTGAGCAGTTCTTC. The encoded protein is CAISDPGTSGTEQFF.

The chain employs TRBV18 and TRBJ2-1; TRBD2 aligns across 8 bases. CDR3 size: 17 residues. Germline trimming cut 0 bases from V and 9 bases from J; bases unmatched to any gene: 13. Germline V gene data show CDR1 as KGHSH and CDR2 as LQKENI. CDR3 sequence reads: CASSPPMSSGRGGEQFF. Written as DNA, the CDR3 is TGTGCCAGCTCACCACCTATGTCCAGCGGGAGAGGCGGTGAGCAGTTCTTC.

The chain links TRBV27 to TRBJ1-2; D uncertain. V dropped 7 bases and J dropped 4 bases, with 7 bases sitting between them. The V gene's germline CDR1 is MNHEY and CDR2 SMNVEV (reference sequence). The length of the CDR3 is 11 residues. The CDR3 region is CASTAGYGYTF. The CDR3 region has the DNA TGTGCCAGCACTGCAGGCTATGGCTACACCTTC.

J is TRBJ2-7 and V is TRBV18; the match to TRBD1 covers 11 bases. Trimming cost V 2 bases and J 2 bases; bases outside gene matches: 5. CDR1 and CDR2 (germline): KGHSH, LQKENI. This CDR3 is 16 amino acids long. CDR3 region: CASSPVPGQGAYEQYF. For the CDR3, the DNA is TGTGCCAGCTCACCAGTACCGGGACAGGGGGCCTACGAGCAGTACTTC.

This clone was observed once. V and J are TRBV29-1 and TRBJ2-7; 12 bases are shared with TRBD2. CDR3 size: 16 residues. V was clipped by 6 bases and J by 3 bases; unmatched bases: 12. CDR1 and CDR2 (germline): SQVTM, ANQGSEA. In DNA, the CDR3 is TGCAGCGTGGTGGGCGACCTAGCGGGAGGGAACTACGAGCAGTACTTC. Translation: CSVVGDLAGGNYEQYF.